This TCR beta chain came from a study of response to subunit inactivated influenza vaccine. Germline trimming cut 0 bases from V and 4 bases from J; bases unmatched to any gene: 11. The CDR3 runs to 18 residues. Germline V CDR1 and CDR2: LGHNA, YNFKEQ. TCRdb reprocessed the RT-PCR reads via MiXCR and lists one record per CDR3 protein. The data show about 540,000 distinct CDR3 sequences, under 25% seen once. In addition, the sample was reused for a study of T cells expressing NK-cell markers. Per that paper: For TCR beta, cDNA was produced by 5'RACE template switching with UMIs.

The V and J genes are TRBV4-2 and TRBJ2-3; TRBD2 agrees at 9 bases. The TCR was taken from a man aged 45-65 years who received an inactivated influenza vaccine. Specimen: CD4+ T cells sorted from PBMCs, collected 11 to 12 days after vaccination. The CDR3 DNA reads TGTGCCAGCAGCCAAGAAAGCTCGGGCGGGGGGGGTGCAGATACGCAGTATTTT. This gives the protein CASSQESSGGGGADTQYF.